This TCR beta chain was sequenced for a study of graft-versus-host responses after intestinal transplantation. Study-level background: Recipients underwent multivisceral, liver-intestinal, or isolated intestinal transplants. For around 3 years after anti-thymocyte globulin induction, all recipients took tacrolimus and steroids.

Study observations and caveats: Recipient bone marrow held GvH clones, some seen earlier in ileum or blood. Some patients had graft-donor T cell macrochimerism, and their allografts showed high graft-versus-host to host-versus-graft clonal ratios.

Method: immunoSEQ multiplex PCR; TCRdb's copy keeps in-frame clones and lacks some. The sample shows about 90,000 clones, approximately 95% of them seen only once. Trimming pared 3 bases from V and 6 bases from J, leaving 9 bases between. This CDR3 has 13 residues. Germline V gives CDR1 MNHNY, CDR2 SVGAGI (reference sequence). A note on this clone: The target antigen is unknown.

This chain uses TRBV6-6 with TRBJ1-5, with unresolved D. This clonotype was sampled from a human donor who was the organ donor for an intestinal transplant. Sequencing was performed on unstimulated CD8+ T cells sorted from spleen or lymph node cells, taken before transplant. The CDR3 protein is CASSYLGVQPQHF. CDR3 in DNA: TGTGCCAGCAGTTATCTCGGAGTTCAGCCCCAGCATTTT.